The entry that follows covers one T cell receptor (beta chain) sequence. The sample originates from a study of blood T cell repertoires in COVID-19. TCRdb's copy holds only in-frame clones and misses some; the assay was immunoSEQ multiplex PCR. The sample has approximately 63,000 clones; about 76% are singletons. Germline V gives CDR1 SGDLS, CDR2 YYNGEE. The CDR3 has 15 residues. V was clipped by 0 bases and J by 1 base, with 7 bases between them. The TCR was taken from an elderly woman with acute or convalescent COVID-19. The V call is TRBV9, the J call TRBJ2-2; weak D call: TRBD1 (6 bases). The sequenced material came from peripheral blood. CDR3 region: CASSVAQGNTGELFF. In DNA, the CDR3 is TGTGCCAGCAGCGTAGCACAGGGGAACACCGGGGAGCTGTTTTTT.